This T cell receptor beta chain derives from a study of T cells in localized non-small cell lung cancer. The data were produced by immunoSEQ multiplex PCR, yet TCRdb's version contains in-frame clones alone and is incomplete. The sample yields approximately 46,000 clones, about 86% seen once. Points from the study as a whole: Appearing in adjacent lung were a median approximately 50 of the top 100 tumor clones.

Turning to this clone: Its antigen remains unidentified.

CDR3 length: 17 amino acids. Germline CDR1 and CDR2: SGHAT and FQNNGV. The V gene lost 0 bases and the J gene lost 0 bases, with 11 bases spanning the gap. Here the sequenced sample was peripheral blood mononuclear cells, taken before any cancer treatment. The chain carries TRBV11-2 and TRBJ2-2, with D possibly matching TRBD1 (6 bases). This sequence was found in a man between 40 and 70 years old with stage III lung adenocarcinoma. CDR3 protein: CASSLEARGSNTGELFF. The CDR3, as DNA: TGTGCCAGCAGCTTAGAGGCCAGGGGATCGAACACCGGGGAGCTGTTTTTT.